This is a list of T cell receptor beta chains from one sample in a study of CD8+CD57+ T cells in acquired aplastic anemia. TCRdb reprocessed the reads with MiXCR, giving one entry per CDR3 protein. Of approximately 260,000 distinct CDR3 sequences in the sample, approximately 86% are singletons; the top ten hold approximately 40%. Sequenced: sorted CD4+, CD8+, or CD8+CD57+ T cells (not recorded which) from PBMCs. All receptors derive from a human donor with aplastic anemia. Each CDR3 is given with its conserved first and last residue. A D gene is named only where the DNA matches it firmly. The size field is filled for only some rows; it gives once, few, many or a size class.

D gene: NA
J gene: TRBJ2-3
clone size: NA
V gene: TRBV7-9
CDR3 DNA: TGTGCCAGCAGCTTACAAGGAGGTGGGGGTACGGAGGAGTTT
CDR3 protein: CASSLQGGGGTEEF

D gene: NA
J gene: TRBJ1-2
clone size: NA
V gene: TRBV15
CDR3 DNA: TGTGCCACCAGTTCTGGAGACAGCTATGGCTACACCTTC
CDR3 protein: CATSSGDSYGYTF

D gene: TRBD1
J gene: TRBJ1-1
clone size: NA
V gene: TRBV30
CDR3 DNA: TGTGCCTGGGCGGGACAGATGAACGCTGAAGCTTTCTTT
CDR3 protein: CAWAGQMNAEAFF

D gene: NA
J gene: TRBJ1-5
clone size: NA
V gene: TRBV7-2
CDR3 DNA: TGTGCCAGCGCCCCAGGAGATAGCAATCAGCCCCAGCATTTT
CDR3 protein: CASAPGDSNQPQHF

D gene: NA
J gene: TRBJ1-3
clone size: NA
V gene: TRBV5-5
CDR3 DNA: TGCGCCAGCAGCTCCCACAAACCGATCGGGAACACCATATATTTT
CDR3 protein: CASSSHKPIGNTIYF

D gene: NA
J gene: TRBJ2-7
clone size: NA
V gene: TRBV5-1
CDR3 DNA: TGCGCCAGCAGCTTGCGTACAGATGATAACGAGCAGTACTTC
CDR3 protein: CASSLRTDDNEQYF

D gene: NA
J gene: TRBJ2-5
clone size: NA
V gene: TRBV7-9
CDR3 DNA: TGTGCCAGCAGCCCTAGGCAGTCGGAAGAGACCCAGTACTACTTC
CDR3 protein: CASSPRQSEETQYYF

D gene: TRBD1
J gene: TRBJ2-1
clone size: few
V gene: TRBV19
CDR3 DNA: TGTGCCAGTAGTAAGGCAACCCGGGACAGTGGCGATGAGCAGTTCTTC
CDR3 protein: CASSKATRDSGDEQFF

D gene: TRBD2
J gene: TRBJ2-5
clone size: NA
V gene: TRBV7-9
CDR3 DNA: TGTGCCAGCAGCAGTCAAAGAAGCGGGGGGACCGATGACTTC
CDR3 protein: CASSSQRSGGTDDF

D gene: NA
J gene: TRBJ2-3
clone size: NA
V gene: TRBV7-2
CDR3 DNA: TGTGCCAGCAGCACACATGAGGGAGGATTTGATACGCAGTATTTT
CDR3 protein: CASSTHEGGFDTQYF

D gene: NA
J gene: TRBJ2-7
clone size: NA
V gene: TRBV15
CDR3 DNA: TGCGCCACCAAGATACGAGCGGAGGGCTACGAGCAGTACTTC
CDR3 protein: CATKIRAEGYEQYF

D gene: NA
J gene: TRBJ2-3
clone size: NA
V gene: TRBV7-3
CDR3 DNA: TGTGCCAGCAGCTTAATAGGGCAGAACACAGATACGCAGTATTTT
CDR3 protein: CASSLIGQNTDTQYF

D gene: NA
J gene: TRBJ1-5
clone size: NA
V gene: TRBV7-9
CDR3 DNA: TGTGCCAGCAGCGAGTCGGATGGCACCGAGACGCAGCATTTT
CDR3 protein: CASSESDGTETQHF

D gene: NA
J gene: TRBJ1-2
clone size: NA
V gene: TRBV7-8
CDR3 DNA: TGTGCCAGCAGCGCGCGGAGCAGCGGCGTGGACTATGGCTACACCTTC
CDR3 protein: CASSARSSGVDYGYTF

D gene: NA
J gene: TRBJ2-5
clone size: NA
V gene: TRBV5-6
CDR3 DNA: TGTGCCAGCAGCGTGGCGAGGTACCAAGAGACCCAGTACTTC
CDR3 protein: CASSVARYQETQYF

D gene: TRBD2
J gene: TRBJ2-5
clone size: NA
V gene: TRBV24-1
CDR3 DNA: TGTGCCACCGGGAGAAGCGGGGAGCAAGAGGCCCAGTACTTC
CDR3 protein: CATGRSGEQEAQYF

D gene: NA
J gene: TRBJ2-3
clone size: NA
V gene: TRBV11-1
CDR3 DNA: TGTGCCAGCAGGGACGGGGGCAGCCATACGCAGTATTTT
CDR3 protein: CASRDGGSHTQYF

D gene: TRBD1
J gene: TRBJ2-6
clone size: few
V gene: TRBV11-3
CDR3 DNA: TGTGCCAGCAGCTTAGCGGGGACAGACGGGGCCAACGTCCTGACTTTC
CDR3 protein: CASSLAGTDGANVLTF

D gene: TRBD2
J gene: TRBJ2-5
clone size: many
V gene: TRBV3-1
CDR3 DNA: TGTGCCAGCAGCCAGCAAAAACCGGGGGGGCGGAGAGAGACCCAGTACTTC
CDR3 protein: CASSQQKPGGRRETQYF

D gene: NA
J gene: TRBJ2-5
clone size: NA
V gene: TRBV7-2
CDR3 DNA: TGTGCCAGCAGCCTAGGAGGGGGCGCCGACCAGGGCTTC
CDR3 protein: CASSLGGGADQGF

D gene: NA
J gene: TRBJ2-2
clone size: medium-sized
V gene: TRBV7-8
CDR3 DNA: TGTGCCAGCAGCATGTCGAGCTCCGGGGAGCTGTTTTTT
CDR3 protein: CASSMSSSGELFF

D gene: NA
J gene: TRBJ2-2
clone size: NA
V gene: TRBV9
CDR3 DNA: TGTGCCAGCAGCGCAGAAGGGGGGACGTCGCAGCCCCTTTTT
CDR3 protein: CASSAEGGTSQPLF

D gene: TRBD1
J gene: TRBJ1-2
clone size: NA
V gene: TRBV13
CDR3 DNA: TGTGCCAGCAGCTCACGGGACAGGGGCTACACCTTC
CDR3 protein: CASSSRDRGYTF

D gene: TRBD1
J gene: TRBJ2-7
clone size: NA
V gene: TRBV7-4
CDR3 DNA: TGTGCCAGCAACTTCACAGGGGGCGCCGACGAGCAGTACTTC
CDR3 protein: CASNFTGGADEQYF

D gene: TRBD2
J gene: TRBJ2-3
clone size: NA
V gene: TRBV9
CDR3 DNA: TGTGCCAGCGGGTTAGCGGGAGAAAAAGATACGCTGTATTTT
CDR3 protein: CASGLAGEKDTLYF

D gene: NA
J gene: TRBJ1-2
clone size: NA
V gene: TRBV7-2
CDR3 DNA: TGTGCCAGCAGCCCGGGGACGGAGGGGCGGGAAGAGCAGTTCTTCTTC
CDR3 protein: CASSPGTEGREEQFFF

D gene: NA
J gene: TRBJ2-3
clone size: once
V gene: TRBV7-3
CDR3 DNA: TGTGCCAGCAGCTTAGGTTGGCTTTCCACAGATACGCAGTATTTT
CDR3 protein: CASSLGWLSTDTQYF

D gene: NA
J gene: TRBJ2-1
clone size: few
V gene: TRBV10-3
CDR3 DNA: TGTGCCATCAGCAACGTCGACGGGGCCCCGTTCTTC
CDR3 protein: CAISNVDGAPFF

D gene: NA
J gene: TRBJ2-7
clone size: NA
V gene: TRBV7-8
CDR3 DNA: TGTGCCAGCAGCTTCCGGGGCCGTGCCGACACGCAGTATTTC
CDR3 protein: CASSFRGRADTQYF

D gene: NA
J gene: TRBJ2-3
clone size: few
V gene: TRBV9
CDR3 DNA: TGTGCCAGCAGCGTAGGTTCCGAAGCGCAGTATTTTTTT
CDR3 protein: CASSVGSEAQYFF

D gene: NA
J gene: TRBJ2-5
clone size: NA
V gene: TRBV15
CDR3 DNA: TGTGCCTCCAGCAGGCGCGGCAGCCAAGAGACCCAGTACTTC
CDR3 protein: CASSRRGSQETQYF

D gene: NA
J gene: TRBJ1-1
clone size: few
V gene: TRBV7-3
CDR3 DNA: TGTGCCAGCAGTTCTAGCGGGACTTGGGGAGATACCCAGTTCTTT
CDR3 protein: CASSSSGTWGDTQFF

D gene: NA
J gene: TRBJ2-1
clone size: NA
V gene: TRBV11-2
CDR3 DNA: TGTGCCAGCAGCTTAGCATCCAGCTACAATGAGCAGTTCTTC
CDR3 protein: CASSLASSYNEQFF

D gene: NA
J gene: TRBJ1-1
clone size: NA
V gene: TRBV7-3
CDR3 DNA: TGTGCCAGCAGCTGGGACGTGGCTACCACTGAAGCTTTCTTT
CDR3 protein: CASSWDVATTEAFF

D gene: NA
J gene: TRBJ1-5
clone size: NA
V gene: TRBV7-2
CDR3 DNA: TGTGCCAGCAGCGATGCTTATAGCACTGAGCCCCAGCATTTT
CDR3 protein: CASSDAYSTEPQHF

D gene: NA
J gene: TRBJ2-5
clone size: NA
V gene: TRBV9
CDR3 DNA: TGTGCCAGCAGCAGAGGGAGCGCAGATAACACCCAGTACTTC
CDR3 protein: CASSRGSADNTQYF

D gene: NA
J gene: TRBJ2-6
clone size: NA
V gene: TRBV7-8
CDR3 DNA: TGTGCCAGCAGCTTAGAAGTAGTGGCCAACGTCCTGACTTTC
CDR3 protein: CASSLEVVANVLTF

D gene: NA
J gene: TRBJ1-1
clone size: NA
V gene: TRBV7-9
CDR3 DNA: TGTGCCAGCAGCTGTGATAGGGGCGTGGGCAGTGATGCGTTCTTT
CDR3 protein: CASSCDRGVGSDAFF

D gene: TRBD2
J gene: TRBJ2-3
clone size: NA
V gene: TRBV7-9
CDR3 DNA: TGTGCCAGCAGCGCCGGGACTAGCGAAATGGCCAACGAGTATTTT
CDR3 protein: CASSAGTSEMANEYF

D gene: TRBD2
J gene: TRBJ2-7
clone size: once
V gene: TRBV5-5
CDR3 DNA: TGTGCCAGCAGCTTTACTAGCGGGGTCTCCTACGAGCAGTACTTC
CDR3 protein: CASSFTSGVSYEQYF

D gene: TRBD1
J gene: TRBJ2-7
clone size: once
V gene: TRBV29-1
CDR3 DNA: TGCAGCGTTGATTCTGGGACAGGGACCTACGAGCAGTACTTC
CDR3 protein: CSVDSGTGTYEQYF

D gene: NA
J gene: TRBJ2-7
clone size: NA
V gene: TRBV29-1
CDR3 DNA: TGTGCCGGTCGAGAAACGCGGTACGAGCAGTACTTC
CDR3 protein: CAGRETRYEQYF

D gene: NA
J gene: TRBJ1-1
clone size: NA
V gene: TRBV7-6
CDR3 DNA: TGTGCCAGCAGCTCAGATCTGACAGGCAACAACGAAGCGTTCTTT
CDR3 protein: CASSSDLTGNNEAFF

D gene: TRBD1
J gene: TRBJ1-2
clone size: NA
V gene: TRBV29-1
CDR3 DNA: TGCAGCGTTGATGCTTTCCGGGACAGGGGGCCTAATGGCTACACCTTC
CDR3 protein: CSVDAFRDRGPNGYTF

D gene: NA
J gene: TRBJ1-6
clone size: NA
V gene: TRBV7-7
CDR3 DNA: NA
CDR3 protein: CAGSGGAETQYFGLHF

D gene: NA
J gene: TRBJ2-5
clone size: NA
V gene: TRBV9
CDR3 DNA: TGTGCCAGCGGCTTAGGTGTGGACATTCAGTACTTCCAGTACTTC
CDR3 protein: CASGLGVDIQYFQYF

D gene: NA
J gene: TRBJ2-7
clone size: NA
V gene: TRBV7-2
CDR3 DNA: TGTGCCAGCAGCTCGGCAGGAGCCCCCGATGCGCAGTACTTC
CDR3 protein: CASSSAGAPDAQYF

D gene: NA
J gene: TRBJ1-1
clone size: NA
V gene: TRBV7-9
CDR3 DNA: TGTGCCAGCAGCTTTCAACTGACAGGGAACACTGAAGCTTTCTTT
CDR3 protein: CASSFQLTGNTEAFF

D gene: NA
J gene: TRBJ2-3
clone size: NA
V gene: TRBV7-3
CDR3 DNA: TGTGCCAGCACCCTAGCGAGGGGTCCCGATACGCAGTATTTT
CDR3 protein: CASTLARGPDTQYF

D gene: NA
J gene: TRBJ1-2
clone size: NA
V gene: TRBV7-3
CDR3 DNA: TGTGCCAGCAGCTTGGACAGCACCTATGGCTACACCTTC
CDR3 protein: CASSLDSTYGYTF

D gene: NA
J gene: TRBJ1-6
clone size: NA
V gene: TRBV7-6
CDR3 DNA: TGTGCCAGCAGCTTCACGGACGGGGGACAACAAACCCCCCTCCACTTT
CDR3 protein: CASSFTDGGQQTPLHF

D gene: NA
J gene: TRBJ2-6
clone size: NA
V gene: TRBV9
CDR3 DNA: TGTGCCAGCAGCGTAGGGATCTCGCGAAATCAGCCCCACGTCCTGACTTTC
CDR3 protein: CASSVGISRNQPHVLTF

D gene: TRBD2
J gene: TRBJ2-7
clone size: NA
V gene: TRBV7-6
CDR3 DNA: TGTGCCAGCACCCTAGGGAGGGTCCCCTACGAGCAGTACTTC
CDR3 protein: CASTLGRVPYEQYF

D gene: NA
J gene: TRBJ2-3
clone size: NA
V gene: TRBV7-2
CDR3 DNA: TGTGCCAGCGTACCGAGGGAGGGGGGCAGAGACCCAGTATATTTT
CDR3 protein: CASVPREGGRDPVYF